These T cell receptor beta chains were read from a single sample in a study of Ad26.COV2.S vaccination and SARS-CoV-2 variants. The protocol was immunoSEQ multiplex PCR, while the TCRdb copy is restricted to in-frame clones and leaves out a portion. Among about 680,000 clones listed, roughly nine tenths were seen once. The material sequenced was peripheral blood, taken in a trial of Ad26.COV2.S vaccine versus placebo. Receptors were obtained from a person aged 18-60 years who received the Ad26.COV2.S COVID-19 vaccine or a placebo. The CDR3 runs from the conserved cysteine through the conserved F or W. A D gene is named only where the DNA matches it firmly. The size field is filled for only some rows; it gives once, few, many or a size class.

TRBV12-3/TRBV12-4	.	.	TRBJ1-2	TGTGCCAGCAGTTCAAGGGCGACCTATGGCTACACCTTC	CASSSRATYGYTF
TRBV9	TRBD2	.	TRBJ2-2	TGTGCCAGCAGCGTAGCGGGCGGGGGGGCCACCGGGGAGCTGTTTTTT	CASSVAGGGATGELFF
TRBV11-2	.	.	TRBJ1-5	TGTGCCAGCAGCTTCGGAGCGGAGCAGCCCCAGCATTTT	CASSFGAEQPQHF
TRBV7-9	TRBD1	.	TRBJ2-2	TGTGCCAGCAGCTCGATGGTGACAGGGGGAAGAACCGGGGAGCTGTTTTTT	CASSSMVTGGRTGELFF
TRBV11-2	.	few	TRBJ1-2	TGTGCCAGCCCCGACCCGGGGGGCCGAGGCTACACCTTC	CASPDPGGRGYTF
TRBV4-3	TRBD2	.	TRBJ2-1	TGCGCCAGCAGCCCGGGGGGGCTAGCGGGGAAGAATGAGCAGTTCTTC	CASSPGGLAGKNEQFF
TRBV2	TRBD1	once	TRBJ2-2	TGTGCCAGCAGTCGACAGGGCTCGAACACCGGGGAGCTGTTTTTT	CASSRQGSNTGELFF
TRBV5-1	.	.	TRBJ2-5	TGCGCCAGCAGCTTCACGAGCAAGGGCCAAGAGACCCAGTACTTC	CASSFTSKGQETQYF
TRBV3-1/TRBV3-2	TRBD1	.	TRBJ2-1	TGTGCCAGCAGCCAAGAAGACAGGGGGACATACAATGAGCAGTTCTTC	CASSQEDRGTYNEQFF
TRBV5-1	.	once	TRBJ1-4	TGCGCCAGCAGCTTGGAGGGGGGTATGTACGAAAAACTGTTTTTT	CASSLEGGMYEKLFF
TRBV10-2	.	.	TRBJ2-1	TGCGCCAGCGGAGACGGCAGCCCCTCCTACAATGAGCAGTTCTTC	CASGDGSPSYNEQFF
TRBV24-1	.	.	TRBJ2-5	TGTGCCACCAGTGGCCCTGCTGAGACCCAGTACTTC	CATSGPAETQYF
TRBV19	.	.	TRBJ2-7	TGTGCCAGTAGTATTAGCAGTTCCTACGAGCAGTACTTC	CASSISSSYEQYF
TRBV7-2	.	.	TRBJ1-6	TGTGCCAGCAGCAAAGAACAGGGTAGGGGATCACCCCTCCACTTT	CASSKEQGRGSPLHF
TRBV6-1	.	.	TRBJ1-2	TGTGCCAGCAGTGAGGGGTGGGGGCGATACGGCTATGGCTACACCTTC	CASSEGWGRYGYGYTF
TRBV23-1	.	.	TRBJ2-1	TGCGCCAGCAGTCACTCGAACAGGGAGGGTTCCTACAATGAGCAGTTCTTC	CASSHSNREGSYNEQFF
TRBV6-5	TRBD1	.	TRBJ1-6	TGTGCCGGTGGACAGGGACTAGATTCACCCCTCCACTTT	CAGGQGLDSPLHF
TRBV6-5	.	.	TRBJ1-1	TGTGCCAGCAGTTACGCGGACGGGGGTAACACTGAAGCTTTCTTT	CASSYADGGNTEAFF
TRBV19	.	.	TRBJ1-4	TGTGCCAGTACCCTCGCTAGGGGTGAAAAACTGTTTTTT	CASTLARGEKLFF
TRBV6-5	TRBD2	.	TRBJ2-7	TGTGCCAGCAGTTCCCTCGGGACTAGCGGTACCTACGAGCAGTACTTC	CASSSLGTSGTYEQYF
TRBV4-1	.	.	TRBJ1-4	TGCGCCAGCAGCCAAGAACAGACATATTCCTATGAAAAACTGTTTTTT	CASSQEQTYSYEKLFF
TRBV18	.	.	TRBJ2-7	TGTGCCAGCTCACCGGTACCACTTTACGAGCAGTACTTC	CASSPVPLYEQYF
TRBV19	.	.	TRBJ2-3	TGTGCCAGTAGTATTCGTCTAGCGCGAAGCACAGATACGCAGTATTTT	CASSIRLARSTDTQYF
TRBV5-1	TRBD1	.	TRBJ1-6	TGCGCCAGCAGCCCTGACAGGGTGAAAGATAATTCACCCCTCCACTTT	CASSPDRVKDNSPLHF
TRBV6-5	TRBD2	.	TRBJ2-7	TGTGCCAGCAGCGGACTAGCGCGGGAGCAGTACTTC	CASSGLAREQYF
TRBV29-1	.	.	TRBJ2-1	TGCAGCGTTGAGCTGGGGAGAAGGGATGAGCAGTTCTTC	CSVELGRRDEQFF
TRBV10-1	TRBD1	once	TRBJ2-3	TGCGCCAGCAGTGATCGGGGGACAGGAGATACGCAGTATTTT	CASSDRGTGDTQYF
TRBV6-5	TRBD1	.	TRBJ2-7	TGTGCCAGCAGTTACGGCAGGGGGCGCAGTAACGAGCAGTACTTC	CASSYGRGRSNEQYF
TRBV4-3	.	.	TRBJ2-1	TGCGCCAGCAGCCAAGATTGGAGCGATCAACACAATGAGCAGTTCTTC	CASSQDWSDQHNEQFF